These 31 T cell receptor beta chains share one sample of origin, sequenced in a study of sequential checkpoint blockade in melanoma. TCRdb keeps only in-frame clones here, not all; method: immunoSEQ multiplex PCR. The profile shows over 4,000 clones, approximately 78% of them singletons. Treatment specified: randomized to nivolumab then ipilimumab (arm A) or the reverse (arm B). The sample here was CD8+ T cells sorted from blood (inferred from file names), taken from a patient given nivolumab and ipilimumab in sequence. Receptors originate from a human donor with melanoma.

The rearrangement links TRBV29-1 to TRBJ1-2; D possibly corresponds to TRBD1 (6 bases). The germline V gene has CDR1 SQVTM and CDR2 ANQGSEA. This CDR3 spans 13 amino acids. The V end was cut by 6 bases, the J end by 4 bases, with 15 bases between. The CDR3 here is CSVDSYLGYGYTF. DNA of the CDR3: TGCAGCGTGGACAGCTATCTCGGCTATGGCTACACCTTC. Full variable domain (rest looked up from reference TRBV29-1 and TRBJ1-2): SAVISQKPSRDICQRGTSLTIQCQVDSQVTMMFWYRQQPGQSLTLIATANQGSEATYESGFVIDKFPISRPNLTFSTLTVSNMSPEDSSIYLCSVDSYLGYGYTFGSGTRLTVV.

This sequence joins TRBV27 and TRBJ2-1; possibly TRBD1 for D (5 bases). Germline V gene data show CDR1 as MNHEY and CDR2 as SMNVEV (reference sequence). Trimming pared 4 bases from V and 3 bases from J, leaving 22 bases between. The length of the CDR3 is 18 residues. DNA of the CDR3: TGTGCCAGCAGTTCCGTCGACCTGGCAGGGAAGGACTACAATGAGCAGTTCTTC. It yields the protein CASSSVDLAGKDYNEQFF.

This clone came up a few times. This chain links TRBV27 with TRBJ2-7, with 7 nucleotides matching TRBD1. The ends lost 7 bases at V and 2 bases at J; junction bases unmatched: 2. This CDR3 contains 12 residues. Germline CDR1 is MNHEY and CDR2 is SMNVEV (reference sequence). Here the CDR3 DNA reads TGTGCCAGCATGGGGACAGCCTACGAGCAGTACTTC. This encodes CASMGTAYEQYF.

This sequence joins TRBV5-1 and TRBJ2-1, with TRBD2 matching over 8 bases. Germline V gives CDR1 SGHRS, CDR2 YFSETQ. The CDR3 is 16 amino acids. V shed 0 bases, J shed 2 bases, and the junction held 4 bases outside the gene matches. CDR3 nucleotides: TGCGCCAGCAGCTTGGAGGGCGGGGGGCCCTACAATGAGCAGTTCTTC. The encoded protein is CASSLEGGGPYNEQFF.

The chain couples TRBV27 to TRBJ2-2; perhaps TRBD2 as D (6 bases). The CDR3 length is 14 residues. CDR1 MNHEY and CDR2 SMNVEV come from the germline V gene (reference sequence). The V end was cut by 6 bases, the J end by 1 base, with 9 bases between. The CDR3 here is CASRGGLNTGELFF. CDR3 nucleotide sequence: TGTGCCAGCAGGGGGGGATTGAACACCGGGGAGCTGTTTTTT.

The chain is built from TRBV9 and TRBJ2-7, with 8 bases fitting TRBD1. Germline lookup yields CDR1 SGDLS and CDR2 YYNGEE. J gave up 5 bases and V 6 bases, and 10 bases lay outside the gene matches. The length of the CDR3 is 14 residues. DNA of the CDR3: TGTGCCAGCAACCCAACAGGGGGGATGAACGAGCAGTACTTC. Translation: CASNPTGGMNEQYF.

This clone is a singleton in its sample. The chain couples TRBV5-1 to TRBJ1-1, with D perhaps TRBD1 (5 bases). CDR3 length equals 15 residues. Germline V CDR1 and CDR2: SGHRS, YFSETQ. The V end lost 4 bases, the J end lost 2 bases, and 15 bases lay between the germline ends. CDR3 DNA: TGCGCCAGCAGCCCCCACGGGGGAGCCAACACTGAAGCTTTCTTT. Translated: CASSPHGGANTEAFF.

This clone appeared once. The chain joins TRBV28 to TRBJ2-2; 10 bases are shared with TRBD2. The CDR3 loop spans 17 amino acids. With 3 bases clipped from V and 0 bases from J, the junction kept 4 bases outside the gene matches. CDR1 and CDR2 (germline): MDHEN, SYDVKM. CDR3 sequence: CASSLPSGGPNTGELFF. CDR3 coding DNA: TGTGCCAGCAGTTTGCCTAGCGGGGGCCCGAACACCGGGGAGCTGTTTTTT. Combining the CDR3 with reference TRBV28 and TRBJ2-2 gives the whole variable domain DVKVTQSSRYLVKRTGEKVFLECVQDMDHENMFWYRQDPGLGLRLIYFSYDVKMKEKGDIPEGYSVSREKKERFSLILESASTNQTSMYLCASSLPSGGPNTGELFFGEGSRLTVL.

For the CDR3, the DNA is TGCGCCAGCAGCCAACAGGACTCCTATAATTCACCCCTCCACTTT. Amino acids: CASSQQDSYNSPLHF. The chain joins TRBV4-3 to TRBJ1-6; D gene uncertain. V shed 2 bases and J shed 0 bases, with 5 bases lying between them. CDR3 size: 15 residues. Germline loops: CDR1 LGHNA, CDR2 YSLEER.

The CDR3 bases are TGTGCCAGCAGCCCCAGCTCCTACGAGCAGTACTTC. Translated: CASSPSSYEQYF. The chain is built from TRBV7-2 and TRBJ2-7; no clear D gene. The V end was cut by 5 bases, the J end by 0 bases, with 5 bases between. The CDR3 runs to 12 residues. CDR1 is SGHTA and CDR2 is FQGNSA in the germline V gene. Drawing the rest from reference TRBV7-2 and TRBJ2-7, the complete variable domain is GAGVSQSPSNKVTEKGKDVELRCDPISGHTALYWYRQSLGQGLEFLIYFQGNSAPDKSGLPSDRFSAERTGGSVSTLTIQRTQQEDSAVYLCASSPSSYEQYFGPGTRLTVT.

The chain is built from TRBV27 and TRBJ2-7; 8 bases fit TRBD1. CDR3 length equals 13 residues. Germline V gene data show CDR1 as MNHEY and CDR2 as SMNVEV (reference sequence). The V and J ends lost 5 bases and 6 bases, in that order; junction bases with no gene match: 6. The CDR3 DNA sequence: TGTGCCAGCAGTCTAAAGGACAGGGCCGAGCAGTACTTC. The encoded protein is CASSLKDRAEQYF.

V and J are TRBV7-9 and TRBJ2-1; D uncertain. Germline CDR1 is SEHNR and CDR2 is FQNEAQ (reference sequence). The CDR3 spans 17 residues. Trimming removed 2 bases from V and 6 bases from J, with 20 bases in between. The CDR3 loop reads CASSLPSGTVSSNEQFF. CDR3 coding DNA: TGTGCCAGCAGCTTACCCTCAGGCACCGTAAGCTCCAATGAGCAGTTCTTC.

This sequence joins TRBV30 and TRBJ1-2; 8 nucleotides match TRBD1. Trimming cost V 4 bases and J 2 bases; bases outside gene matches: 15. CDR1 is GTSNPN, CDR2 SVGIG, per germline (reference sequence). The CDR3 is made up of 17 amino acids. The CDR3 region has the DNA TGTGCCTGGAACCCCACCCACCGGGACAGGAGAAACTATGGCTACACCTTC. Translated, it gives CAWNPTHRDRRNYGYTF. The variable domain in full, completed from reference TRBV30 and TRBJ1-2, reads SQTIHQWPATLVQPVGSPLSLECTVEGTSNPNLYWYRQAAGRGLQLLFYSVGIGQISSEVPQNLSASRPQDRQFILSSKKLLLSDSGFYLCAWNPTHRDRRNYGYTFGSGTRLTVV.

The genes are TRBV9 and TRBJ2-1; 7 positions agree with TRBD1. Looked up from germline, CDR1 is SGDLS and CDR2 is YYNGEE. V was pared by 4 bases and J by 8 bases, with 12 bases of the junction left unmatched. There are 15 residues in the CDR3. CDR3 loop: CASSSRRGQFDEQFF. DNA of the CDR3: TGTGCCAGCAGCTCCAGAAGGGGGCAATTTGATGAGCAGTTCTTC.

The chain has TRBV9 and TRBJ2-1; 10 nucleotides agree with TRBD2. V was pared by 0 bases and J by 4 bases, with 1 base of the junction left unmatched. Germline V gene data show CDR1 as SGDLS and CDR2 as YYNGEE. This CDR3 has 15 amino acids. The CDR3 region has the DNA TGTGCCAGCAGCGTAGGAGCGGGGGGGTACAATGAGCAGTTCTTC. Translated, it gives CASSVGAGGYNEQFF.

The genes are TRBV30 and TRBJ1-1; 7 bases match TRBD1. Unmatched junction bases numbered 5, after V lost 1 base and J lost 0 bases. Germline CDR1 reads GTSNPN; CDR2 reads SVGIG (reference sequence). This CDR3 contains 15 residues. The CDR3 sequence is CAWSGGQMVNTEAFF. CDR3 sequence (DNA): TGTGCCTGGAGTGGGGGACAGATGGTGAACACTGAAGCTTTCTTT.

This clone was detected only once. V gene TRBV27 combines with J gene TRBJ2-7; possible D gene TRBD1, 6 bases. This CDR3 is built from 15 residues. Deletions cut 2 bases from V and 3 bases from J, with 14 bases between. Germline values: CDR1 MNHEY, CDR2 SMNVEV (reference sequence). The CDR3 DNA reads TGTGCCAGCAGTTTAATGGCAGGGGTAAGCTACGAGCAGTACTTC. The encoded protein is CASSLMAGVSYEQYF.

The chain combines TRBV27 with TRBJ1-5; perhaps TRBD1 as D (6 bases). CDR3 length equals 16 residues. In germline, CDR1 is MNHEY, CDR2 SMNVEV (reference sequence). Trimming left V 1 base short and J 7 bases short, with 17 bases between. The DNA of the CDR3 is TGTGCCAGCAGTTTATGGGGAGGGGGGAGCGGCCAGCCCCAGCATTTT. It translates to CASSLWGGGSGQPQHF.

The CDR3, as DNA: TGTGCCAGCAGCACAACAACAACAGGGGTGGACACTGAAGCTTTCTTT. It encodes CASSTTTTGVDTEAFF. The V and J genes are TRBV7-9 and TRBJ1-1; TRBD1 aligns across 7 bases. This CDR3 is 16 amino acids long. The germline V gene encodes CDR1 SEHNR and CDR2 FQNEAQ (reference sequence). Trimming removed 5 bases from V and 3 bases from J; junction bases left unmatched: 12.

The chain couples TRBV11-1 to TRBJ1-2, with 7 bases aligning to TRBD1. CDR1 SGHAT and CDR2 FQDESV come from the germline V gene (reference sequence). Losses at the gene ends were 5 bases for V and 3 bases for J; bases not matched to a gene: 9. This CDR3 comprises 15 residues. The DNA for the CDR3 is TGTGCCAGCAGCCCTCCGGACAGGACTTACTATGGCTACACCTTC. This codes for CASSPPDRTYYGYTF.

CDR3 region: CASSYGSSGGYEQYF. In DNA, the CDR3 is TGTGCCAGCAGTTACGGGTCTAGCGGGGGGTACGAGCAGTACTTC. J is TRBJ2-7 and V is TRBV6-5, with TRBD2 matching 11 bases. CDR1 is MNHEY and CDR2 is SVGAGI in the germline V gene. The CDR3 extends over 15 amino acids. After removal of 2 bases from V and 4 bases from J, the junction contained 4 bases not matched to a gene.

The chain carries TRBV29-1 and TRBJ2-7; D is perhaps TRBD1 (6 bases). The CDR3 is made up of 14 amino acids. V lost 6 bases, J lost 2 bases, and 17 bases lay in between. Germline-derived CDR1 and CDR2 are SQVTM and ANQGSEA. CDR3 nucleotides: TGCAGCGTGGCTGACAGGCAAACGACCTACGAGCAGTACTTC. Translated: CSVADRQTTYEQYF.

This sequence joins TRBV28 and TRBJ2-7; maybe TRBD2 (6 bases). V was clipped by 3 bases and J by 3 bases, with 9 bases between them. This CDR3 region has 13 residues. The germline CDR1 and CDR2 sequences are MDHEN and SYDVKM. CDR3 nucleotide sequence: TGTGCCAGCAGTTTGCGGGGCCTCTACGAGCAGTACTTC. Residues: CASSLRGLYEQYF.

This clone was found once. The CDR3 DNA sequence: TGTGCCAGCAGCCAAGAAGAGGGAAAACTGTTTTTT. The encoded protein is CASSQEEGKLFF. The chain uses TRBV4-2 and TRBJ1-4; D is unclear. This CDR3 comprises 12 residues. Trimming left V 0 bases short and J 10 bases short, with 6 bases between. Germline V gives CDR1 LGHNA, CDR2 YNFKEQ.

This clone was counted a few times. This chain uses TRBV6-5 with TRBJ2-7; D is perhaps TRBD1 (6 bases). V gave up 0 bases and J gave up 0 bases, with 12 bases separating them. The germline CDR1 and CDR2 sequences are MNHEY and SVGAGI. The CDR3 length is 16 residues. Here the CDR3 DNA reads TGTGCCAGCAGTTACTCGAGCACAGGGAGCTCCTACGAGCAGTACTTC. Translation: CASSYSSTGSSYEQYF.

The chain carries TRBV6-5 and TRBJ1-3; 8 bases map to TRBD1. The CDR3 length is 16 residues. Germline CDR1 reads MNHEY; CDR2 reads SVGAGI. J gave up 2 bases and V 2 bases, and 5 bases lay outside the gene matches. The chain's CDR3 is CASSYRQGITGNTIYF. As DNA, the CDR3 is TGTGCCAGCAGTTACCGACAGGGGATAACTGGAAACACCATATATTTT.

This chain uses TRBV30 with TRBJ2-7; TRBD2 might be the D (6 bases). Germline V gene sequence: CDR1 GTSNPN, CDR2 SVGIG (reference sequence). The germline V and J ends were trimmed by 1 base and 5 bases, with 9 bases remaining between them. This CDR3 spans 12 amino acids. CDR3 loop: CAWSGRVNEQYF. DNA for the CDR3: TGTGCCTGGAGTGGGAGGGTAAACGAGCAGTACTTC.

The rearrangement uses TRBV7-9 and TRBJ2-5; 8 bases fit TRBD1. The last part of the DNA fits TRBJ2-7 better; the J call may be wrong. Germline V gives CDR1 SEHNR, CDR2 FQNEAQ (reference sequence). CDR3 size: 14 residues. The CDR3 reads CASSYGQGSYEQYF. CDR3 coding DNA: TGTGCCAGCAGTTATGGACAGGGATCCTACGAGCAGTACTTC.

The sample holds a few counts of this clone. The rearrangement uses TRBV19 and TRBJ1-2; D is perhaps TRBD1 (6 bases). The length of the CDR3 is 13 residues. Trimming removed 6 bases at V and 8 bases at J, with 16 bases between. Germline assignment: CDR1 LNHDA and CDR2 SQIVND (reference sequence). In DNA, the CDR3 is TGTGCCAGTAGCCTTATGGACAGCGCCGGCTACACCTTC. The encoded protein is CASSLMDSAGYTF.

V and J are TRBV11-2 and TRBJ2-7; the D gene is possibly TRBD2 (6 bases). V dropped 5 bases and J dropped 0 bases, with 14 bases sitting between them. The germline CDR1 and CDR2 sequences are SGHAT and FQNNGV. This CDR3 region has 15 residues. CDR3 sequence reads: CASSLPGGGSYEQYF. In nucleotides, the CDR3 is TGTGCCAGCAGCCTACCCGGGGGAGGCTCCTACGAGCAGTACTTC.

The CDR3 DNA reads as TGTGCCAGCAGCTCCTCAAACAGCGGGGGGGGCGTCGAGACCCAGTACTTC. Translation gives CASSSSNSGGGVETQYF. V and J are TRBV9 and TRBJ2-5; TRBD2 matches at 10 bases. Trimming at V came to 4 bases and at J to 5 bases, leaving 14 bases not matched to a gene. In germline, CDR1 is SGDLS, CDR2 YYNGEE. This CDR3 has 17 amino acids.